The 8 T cell receptor beta chains reported below all come from one sample, sequenced in a study of T-cell reconstitution after alpha-beta-depleted transplantation in children. The library targeted TCRbeta and was prepared with unique molecular identifiers. TCRdb reprocessed the PCR reads via MiXCR and lists one record per CDR3 protein. This sample has roughly 100,000 distinct CDR3 sequences; roughly 7.1% occur once, and the top ten carry about a sixth. The sequencing used PBMCs, collected before TCRalphabeta/CD19-depleted stem cell transplant. The receptors were gathered from a boy aged 2 to 10 with acute lymphoblastic leukemia, due to receive a stem cell transplant.

The rearrangement uses TRBV20-1 and TRBJ1-5, with 9 positions matching TRBD1. The CDR3 totals 14 residues. Germline assignment: CDR1 DFQATT and CDR2 SNEGSKA (reference sequence). With 5 bases clipped from V and 4 bases from J, the junction kept 6 bases outside the gene matches. The CDR3 DNA follows: TGCAGTGCTTTAAGGGGGACAGGGAATCAGCCCCAGCATTTT. Translating gives CSALRGTGNQPQHF.

The chain uses TRBV2 and TRBJ2-5; D possibly corresponds to TRBD1 (6 bases). This CDR3 comprises 14 residues. V lost 3 bases, J lost 5 bases, and 13 bases lay in between. The V gene's germline CDR1 is SNHLY and CDR2 FYNNEI. CDR3 sequence (DNA): TGTGCCAGCAGTGAGTTGGGGGCGTATGAGACCCAGTACTTC. Amino acid sequence: CASSELGAYETQYF.

The genes are TRBV3-1 and TRBJ1-1, with 9 positions matching TRBD1. Germline CDR1 is LGHDT and CDR2 is YNNKEL (reference sequence). This CDR3 contains 16 residues. V lost 4 bases to trimming and J lost 2 bases; unmatched junction nucleotides: 8. The CDR3, as DNA: TGTGCCAGCAGCCTTGGACAGGGGCGACAAAACACTGAAGCTTTCTTT. Translation gives CASSLGQGRQNTEAFF. Based on the CDR3 plus reference TRBV3-1 and TRBJ1-1, the full variable domain is DTAVSQTPKYLVTQMGNDKSIKCEQNLGHDTMYWYKQDSKKFLKIMFSYNNKELIINETVPNRFSPKSPDKAHLNLHINSLELGDSAVYFCASSLGQGRQNTEAFFGQGTRLTVV.

In this sample, this clonotype turned up a few times. The V gene is TRBV6-1, the J gene TRBJ1-1; TRBD1 aligns across 10 bases. V gave up 4 bases and J gave up 8 bases; unmatched junction bases: 4. This CDR3 region has 13 residues. Germline CDR1 is MNHNS and CDR2 is SASEGT. The CDR3 is CASSGTGGSEAFF. CDR3 DNA sequence: TGTGCCAGCAGTGGGACAGGGGGATCGGAAGCTTTCTTT.

This clonotype was seen many times. The chain is built from TRBV14 and TRBJ2-1; 7 bases line up with TRBD2. Germline V lookup: CDR1 SGHDN, CDR2 FVKESK. The CDR3 totals 16 residues. With 3 bases clipped from V and 7 bases from J, the junction kept 12 bases outside the gene matches. This CDR3 is CASSHPQWLAENEQFF. The CDR3 nucleotides read TGTGCCAGCAGCCACCCCCAGTGGCTAGCGGAGAATGAGCAGTTCTTC.

The chain recombines TRBV6-1 with TRBJ1-1; D gene uncertain. The ends were cut back, 6 bases at V and 0 bases at J, with 11 bases in the middle. There are 14 residues in the CDR3. Germline V CDR1 and CDR2: MNHNS, SASEGT. The CDR3 DNA reads TGTGCCAGCAGGCCCTACGCTCTGAACACTGAAGCTTTCTTT. Translation: CASRPYALNTEAFF.

This clonotype was seen a few times. The V call is TRBV7-2, the J call TRBJ2-1; 8 bases are a match to TRBD2. This CDR3 comprises 13 residues. V shed 2 bases and J 8 bases; nucleotides not matched to a gene: 2. CDR1 is SGHTA and CDR2 is FQGNSA in the germline V gene. The CDR3: CASSLRGGDEQFF. CDR3 DNA: TGTGCCAGCAGCTTACGGGGGGGCGATGAGCAGTTCTTC. The complete variable domain, with remaining parts taken from reference TRBV7-2 and TRBJ2-1, reads GAGVSQSPSNKVTEKGKDVELRCDPISGHTALYWYRQSLGQGLEFLIYFQGNSAPDKSGLPSDRFSAERTGGSVSTLTIQRTQQEDSAVYLCASSLRGGDEQFFGPGTRLTVL.

This clonotype was recorded at least ten times. The chain joins TRBV3-1 to TRBJ2-5; TRBD1 might be the D (5 bases). Germline V gene sequence: CDR1 LGHDT, CDR2 YNNKEL (reference sequence). V was shortened by 1 base and J by 2 bases, with 11 bases between the two germline ends. The CDR3 length is 15 residues. The CDR3 sequence is CASSQGGQGQETQYF. The CDR3 nucleotides are TGTGCCAGCAGCCAAGGTGGCCAGGGACAAGAGACCCAGTACTTC.